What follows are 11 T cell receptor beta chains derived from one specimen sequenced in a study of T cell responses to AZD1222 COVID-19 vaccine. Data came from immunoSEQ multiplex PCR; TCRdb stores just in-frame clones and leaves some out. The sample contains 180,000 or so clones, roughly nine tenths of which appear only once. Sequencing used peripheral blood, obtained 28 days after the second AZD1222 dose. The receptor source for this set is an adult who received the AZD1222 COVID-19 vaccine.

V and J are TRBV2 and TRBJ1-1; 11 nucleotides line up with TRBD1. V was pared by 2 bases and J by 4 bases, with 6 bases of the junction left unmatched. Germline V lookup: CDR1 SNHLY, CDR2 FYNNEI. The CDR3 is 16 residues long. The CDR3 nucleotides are TGTGCCAGCAGTGAACCGCGGACAGGGGGCTTCACTGAAGCTTTCTTT. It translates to CASSEPRTGGFTEAFF.

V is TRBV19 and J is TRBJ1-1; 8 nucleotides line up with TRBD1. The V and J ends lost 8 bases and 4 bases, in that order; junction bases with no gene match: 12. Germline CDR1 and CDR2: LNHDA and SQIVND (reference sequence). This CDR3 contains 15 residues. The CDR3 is CASVRGQGKGTEAFF. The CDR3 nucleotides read TGTGCCAGTGTCAGGGGGCAGGGGAAAGGCACTGAAGCTTTCTTT.

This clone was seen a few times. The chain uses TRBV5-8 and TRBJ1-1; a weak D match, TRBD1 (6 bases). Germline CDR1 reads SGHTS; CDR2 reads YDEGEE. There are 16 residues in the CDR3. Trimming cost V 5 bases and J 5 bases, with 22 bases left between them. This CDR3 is CASSTPIQGVRTEAFF. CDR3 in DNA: TGTGCCAGCAGTACCCCGATACAGGGTGTAAGGACTGAAGCTTTCTTT.

In nucleotides, the CDR3 is TGCGCCAGCAGCTTGGACGGACAGGGGAAGACCTACGAGCAGTACTTC. It specifies CASSLDGQGKTYEQYF. The gene calls are TRBV5-1 and TRBJ2-7; 9 positions agree with TRBD1. Germline lookup yields CDR1 SGHRS and CDR2 YFSETQ. The CDR3 is 16 residues long. V lost 0 bases, J lost 2 bases, and 6 bases stayed unmatched.

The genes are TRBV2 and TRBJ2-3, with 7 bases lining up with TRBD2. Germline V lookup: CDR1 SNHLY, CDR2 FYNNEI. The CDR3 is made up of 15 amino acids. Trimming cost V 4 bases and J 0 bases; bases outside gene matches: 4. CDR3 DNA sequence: TGTGCCAGCAGTGGCGGGAGAGGGAGCACAGATACGCAGTATTTT. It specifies CASSGGRGSTDTQYF.

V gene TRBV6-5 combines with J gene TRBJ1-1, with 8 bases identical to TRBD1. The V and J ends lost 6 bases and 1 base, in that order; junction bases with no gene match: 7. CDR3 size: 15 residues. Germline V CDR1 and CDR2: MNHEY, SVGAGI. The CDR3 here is CASRVDRGGNTEAFF. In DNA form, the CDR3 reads TGTGCCAGCAGAGTTGACAGGGGAGGGAACACTGAAGCTTTCTTT.

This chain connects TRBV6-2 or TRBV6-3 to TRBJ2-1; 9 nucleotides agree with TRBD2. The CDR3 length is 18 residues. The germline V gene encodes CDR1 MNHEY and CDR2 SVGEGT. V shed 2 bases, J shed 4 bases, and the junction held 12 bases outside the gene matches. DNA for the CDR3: TGTGCCAGCAGTTACGGTCTAGCGGGGAACCCTCTGTACAATGAGCAGTTCTTC. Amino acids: CASSYGLAGNPLYNEQFF.

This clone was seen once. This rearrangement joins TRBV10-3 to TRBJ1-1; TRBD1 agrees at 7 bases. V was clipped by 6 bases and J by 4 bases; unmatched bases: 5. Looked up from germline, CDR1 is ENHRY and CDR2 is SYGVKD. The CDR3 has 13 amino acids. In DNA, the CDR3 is TGTGCCATCAGAAGACAGGGTGTCACTGAAGCTTTCTTT. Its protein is CAIRRQGVTEAFF.

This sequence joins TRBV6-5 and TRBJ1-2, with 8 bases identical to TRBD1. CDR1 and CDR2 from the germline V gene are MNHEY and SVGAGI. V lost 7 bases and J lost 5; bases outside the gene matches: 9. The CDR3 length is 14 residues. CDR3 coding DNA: TGTGCCAGCACCTTGTACCAGGGGGCTTATGGCTACACCTTC. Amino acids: CASTLYQGAYGYTF.

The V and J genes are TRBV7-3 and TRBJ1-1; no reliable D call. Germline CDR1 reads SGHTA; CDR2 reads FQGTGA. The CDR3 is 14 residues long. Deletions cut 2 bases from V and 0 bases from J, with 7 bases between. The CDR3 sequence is CASSLGDLNTEAFF. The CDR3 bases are TGTGCCAGCAGCTTAGGGGATCTGAACACTGAAGCTTTCTTT.

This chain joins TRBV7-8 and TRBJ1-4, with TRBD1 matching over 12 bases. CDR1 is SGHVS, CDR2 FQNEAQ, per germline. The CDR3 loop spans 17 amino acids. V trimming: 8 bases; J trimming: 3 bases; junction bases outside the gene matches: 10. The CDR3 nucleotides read TGTGCCAGCCAACCACGGGACAGGGGGCTGCCTAATGAAAAACTGTTTTTT. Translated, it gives CASQPRDRGLPNEKLFF. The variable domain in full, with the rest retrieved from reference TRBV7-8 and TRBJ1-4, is GAGVSQSPRYKVAKRGQDVALRCDPISGHVSLFWYQQALGQGPEFLTYFQNEAQLDKSGLPSDRFFAERPEGSVSTLKIQRTQQEDSAVYLCASQPRDRGLPNEKLFFGSGTQLSVL.